What follows are 15 T cell receptor beta chains derived from one specimen sequenced in a study of radiotherapy plus CTLA-4 blockade in lung cancer. The method was immunoSEQ multiplex PCR; TCRdb's version includes in-frame clones alone and lacks a portion of them. The table records about 120,000 clones, roughly 86% of them present only once. This material consisted of peripheral blood, taken from a patient treated with radiotherapy plus ipilimumab. Receptors originate from a human donor with non-small cell lung cancer that progressed on radiotherapy plus ipilimumab. Some clones in this sample may be carry-over from other donors' samples.

This rearrangement joins TRBV25-1 to TRBJ2-5, with D tentatively TRBD2 (7 bases). The CDR3 is 15 amino acids. V was clipped by 1 base and J by 1 base, with 10 bases between them. Germline CDR1 is MGHDK and CDR2 is SYGVNS. The CDR3 coding sequence is TGTGCCAGCAGTGAATGGGGAGGGGGCCAAGAGACCCAGTACTTC. Protein product: CASSEWGGGQETQYF.

This chain joins TRBV30 and TRBJ2-1, with D perhaps matching TRBD1 (7 bases). V was pared by 8 bases and J by 4 bases, with 18 bases between. There are 14 residues in the CDR3. Germline lookup yields CDR1 GTSNPN and CDR2 SVGIG (reference sequence). CDR3 sequence (DNA): TGTGCCCGTTCAGGGGGACTTTTTTACAATGAGCAGTTCTTC. Translating it yields CARSGGLFYNEQFF.

This chain uses TRBV6-1 with TRBJ1-2, with 8 bases matching TRBD1. V lost 2 bases and J lost 5; bases outside the gene matches: 4. This CDR3 comprises 14 residues. Germline CDR1 and CDR2: MNHNS and SASEGT. This CDR3 reads CASSEQGAVYGYTF. The CDR3 region has the DNA TGTGCCAGCAGTGAACAGGGGGCAGTGTATGGCTACACCTTC.

The chain has TRBV5-1 and TRBJ1-1; perhaps TRBD1 as D (6 bases). The ends were cut back, 0 bases at V and 0 bases at J, with 12 bases in the middle. CDR3 length equals 16 residues. Germline CDR1 SGHRS, CDR2 YFSETQ. For the CDR3, the DNA is TGCGCCAGCAGCTTGGCCCCACAGGGAGTGAACACTGAAGCTTTCTTT. Amino acid sequence: CASSLAPQGVNTEAFF.

This chain joins TRBV25-1 and TRBJ2-5; D might be TRBD1 (5 bases). The ends were cut back, 4 bases at V and 2 bases at J, with 8 bases in the middle. Germline V gene data show CDR1 as MGHDK and CDR2 as SYGVNS. The CDR3 totals 13 residues. The CDR3 nucleotides are TGTGCCAGCAGTGCTCAGGGACAAGAGACCCAGTACTTC. This translates into CASSAQGQETQYF.

The CDR3 DNA reads TGTGCCAGCAGCTTGCTTAATCAGCCCCAGCATTTT. Translated, it gives CASSLLNQPQHF. The chain carries TRBV7-6 and TRBJ1-5; no clear D. CDR3 size: 12 residues. V was clipped by 3 bases and J by 4 bases, with 4 bases between them. The germline CDR1 and CDR2 sequences are SGHVS and FNYEAQ.

This chain connects TRBV7-9 to TRBJ2-2, with 7 bases that match TRBD1. V trimming: 3 bases; J trimming: 5 bases; junction bases outside the gene matches: 3. Germline loops: CDR1 SEHNR, CDR2 FQNEAQ (reference sequence). This CDR3 contains 14 residues. The CDR3 coding sequence is TGTGCCAGCAGCTTTACAGGGGAGACCGGGGAGCTGTTTTTT. The encoded protein is CASSFTGETGELFF. Variable domain in full (rest from reference TRBV7-9 and TRBJ2-2): DTGVSQNPRHKITKRGQNVTFRCDPISEHNRLYWYRQTLGQGPEFLTYFQNEAQLEKSRLLSDRFSAERPKGSFSTLEIQRTEQGDSAMYLCASSFTGETGELFFGEGSRLTVL.

The chain is built from TRBV5-4 and TRBJ2-5; the match to TRBD2 covers 11 bases. This CDR3 region has 15 residues. Germline V gene lookup returns CDR1 SGHNT and CDR2 YYREEE (reference sequence). The J segment lost 2 bases and the V segment lost 4 bases, leaving 4 bases of the junction unmatched. CDR3 loop: CASSSRTSGQETQYF. CDR3 DNA: TGTGCCAGCAGCAGCCGGACTAGCGGGCAAGAGACCCAGTACTTC.

Only one count was recorded for this clone. The chain joins TRBV2 to TRBJ2-3; D tentatively reads TRBD1 or TRBD2 (5 bases each). The V end lost 7 bases, the J end lost 0 bases, and 26 bases lay between the germline ends. The germline V gene encodes CDR1 SNHLY and CDR2 FYNNEI. This CDR3 contains 19 residues. The CDR3 nucleotides read TGTGCCAGCAAAGACCCCTACTACCGGGACCGAACTAGCACAGATACGCAGTATTTT. Its translation: CASKDPYYRDRTSTDTQYF.

This clone was detected only once. The chain carries TRBV19 and TRBJ1-1; 7 nucleotides line up with TRBD1. The CDR3 covers 14 residues. From germline, CDR1 is LNHDA and CDR2 SQIVND (reference sequence). V was clipped by 6 bases and J by 6 bases; unmatched bases: 10. The CDR3 here is CASSLGQPYSEAFF. The CDR3 nucleotides read TGTGCCAGTAGCCTGGGACAGCCATATTCTGAAGCTTTCTTT.

This clone was recorded only once. This chain links TRBV10-3 with TRBJ2-6; possible D gene TRBD2, 5 bases. This CDR3 spans 16 amino acids. Germline loops: CDR1 ENHRY, CDR2 SYGVKD. Trimming shortened V by 5 bases and J by 3 bases, and 14 bases separated the two germline ends. CDR3 in DNA: TGTGCCATCAGTATTGACGGCGGAGGTGGGGCCAACGTCCTGACTTTC. It translates to CAISIDGGGGANVLTF.

This clone turned up a few times. V is TRBV6-1 and J is TRBJ2-7; no reliable D call. The CDR3 spans 15 residues. CDR1 is MNHNS, CDR2 SASEGT, per germline. V lost 0 bases to trimming and J lost 6 bases, with 15 bases between them. The CDR3 region is CASSEAGFKLGEQYF. CDR3 DNA sequence: TGTGCCAGCAGTGAAGCGGGGTTTAAACTCGGCGAGCAGTACTTC.

This clone was detected only a few times. The V and J genes are TRBV11-2 and TRBJ1-1; 7 nucleotides match TRBD1. Germline V lookup: CDR1 SGHAT, CDR2 FQNNGV. CDR3 length equals 15 residues. Trimming removed 5 bases from V and 4 bases from J; junction bases left unmatched: 10. CDR3 sequence (DNA): TGTGCCAGCAGCGATCGCCGGGCAGGGGGCACTGAAGCTTTCTTT. The encoded protein is CASSDRRAGGTEAFF.

The V gene is TRBV9, the J gene TRBJ1-5, with TRBD1 matching over 8 bases. The CDR3 is 15 amino acids. Trimming at V came to 0 bases and at J to 8 bases, leaving 7 bases not matched to a gene. Germline V CDR1 and CDR2: SGDLS, YYNGEE. The DNA for the CDR3 is TGTGCCAGCAGCGTAGCAGGGGGCCTTCGGGAGCCCCAGCATTTT. Its protein product is CASSVAGGLREPQHF. Supplemented by reference TRBV9 and TRBJ1-5, the full variable domain reads DSGVTQTPKHLITATGQRVTLRCSPRSGDLSVYWYQQSLDQGLQFLIQYYNGEERAKGNILERFSAQQFPDLHSELNLSSLELGDSALYFCASSVAGGLREPQHFGDGTRLSIL.

The chain links TRBV9 to TRBJ2-4, with 12 bases that match TRBD1. This CDR3 is 13 amino acids long. Germline V lookup: CDR1 SGDLS, CDR2 YYNGEE. V gave up 2 bases and J gave up 11 bases; unmatched junction bases: 2. This chain's CDR3 is CASSVGQGAVQYF. Written as DNA, the CDR3 is TGTGCCAGCAGCGTGGGACAGGGGGCGGTTCAGTACTTC.